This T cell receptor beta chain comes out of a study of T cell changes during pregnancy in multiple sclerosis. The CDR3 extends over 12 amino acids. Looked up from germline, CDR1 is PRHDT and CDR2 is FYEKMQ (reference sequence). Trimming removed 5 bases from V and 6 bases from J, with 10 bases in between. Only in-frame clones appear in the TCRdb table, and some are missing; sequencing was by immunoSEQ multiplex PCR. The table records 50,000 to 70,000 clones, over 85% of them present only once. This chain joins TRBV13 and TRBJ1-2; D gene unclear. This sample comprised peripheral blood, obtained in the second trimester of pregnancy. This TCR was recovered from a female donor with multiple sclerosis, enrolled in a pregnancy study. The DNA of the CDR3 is TGTGCCAGCAGCCGAGGGCCAGATGGCTACACCTTC. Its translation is CASSRGPDGYTF. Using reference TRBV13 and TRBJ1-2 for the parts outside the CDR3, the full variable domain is AAGVIQSPRHLIKEKRETATLKCYPIPRHDTVYWYQQGPGQDPQFLISFYEKMQSDKGSIPDRFSAQQFSDYHSELNMSSLELGDSALYFCASSRGPDGYTFGSGTRLTVV.